The next 14 T cell receptor beta chains were all read from a single sample in a study of T cells in Graves' hyperthyroidism and ophthalmopathy. From RNA transcripts, TCR beta CDR3 regions were amplified. A set of HTBI primers served as the primers for a first-round RT-PCR of the TCR CDR3. TCRdb redid the calling of the multiplex PCR reads with MiXCR, one entry per CDR3 protein. This sample has over 150,000 distinct CDR3 sequences, with about a sixth found just once. The sequencing input was blood. These receptors came from a woman in her 50s with Graves' hyperthyroidism.

This clonotype was recorded once. This chain connects TRBV6-1 to TRBJ1-1, with 11 bases lining up with TRBD1. V dropped 5 bases and J dropped 4; count of bases not matched to a gene: 6. CDR1 is MNHNS, CDR2 SASEGT, per germline. This CDR3 spans 15 amino acids. CDR3 amino acids: CASSPGTGGATEAFF. In nucleotides, the CDR3 is TGTGCCAGCAGTCCTGGGACAGGGGGGGCCACTGAAGCTTTCTTT.

This clonotype appeared a few times. The chain uses TRBV5-5 and TRBJ2-2; the D gene is possibly TRBD1 (5 bases). In germline, CDR1 is SGHKS, CDR2 YYEKEE (reference sequence). The V end was cut by 4 bases, the J end by 6 bases, with 16 bases between. The CDR3 has 15 residues. DNA for the CDR3: TGTGCCAGCAGCAATCGGAGCAGGGTCCCCGGGGAGCTGTTTTTT. Protein product: CASSNRSRVPGELFF.

This rearrangement joins TRBV7-3 to TRBJ2-1, with 9 bases that match TRBD2. Germline V gene data show CDR1 as SGHTA and CDR2 as FQGTGA. V lost 5 bases and J lost 12; bases outside the gene matches: 17. CDR3 size: 16 residues. The CDR3 region has the DNA TGTGCCAGCAGCCAAGACTGGGCGGGAGGGGGGTCGGGGCAGTTCTTC. The encoded protein is CASSQDWAGGGSGQFF.

This clonotype came up many times. The CDR3 loop reads CASSKSAEQYF. The CDR3 DNA is TGTGCCAGCAGCAAATCGGCCGAGCAGTACTTC. The rearrangement joins TRBV12-3 or TRBV12-4 to TRBJ2-7; the D is unclear. Between the trimmed V and J ends, which lost 6 bases and 6 bases, there was a span of 9 bases. This CDR3 has 11 residues.

The genes are TRBV28 and TRBJ1-5; TRBD1 is a possible D gene (6 bases). The germline V gene encodes CDR1 MDHEN and CDR2 SYDVKM. CDR3 length: 15 amino acids. Trimming stripped 5 bases from V and 0 bases from J, with 11 bases between. This chain's CDR3 is CASSEQGNSNQPQHF. CDR3 bases: TGTGCCAGCAGTGAACAGGGTAATAGCAATCAGCCCCAGCATTTT.

This clonotype was seen more than once but under ten times. The V and J genes are TRBV20-1 and TRBJ2-2; D is uncertain. Trimming pared 3 bases from V and 0 bases from J, leaving 8 bases between. The CDR3 sequence is 14 residues long. Germline V CDR1 and CDR2: DFQATT, SNEGSKA (reference sequence). The CDR3 is CSASQYANTGELFF. DNA for the CDR3: TGCAGTGCTAGTCAATACGCGAACACCGGGGAGCTGTTTTTT.

This clonotype was seen ten or more times. Germline and junction disagree at one end, which may indicate a read error. This chain links TRBV7-7 with TRBJ2-1, with a possible D match to TRBD2 (6 bases). Per germline, CDR1 SSHAT and CDR2 FNYEAQ (reference sequence). The CDR3 is 15 amino acids. This CDR3 reads CASSSSSAPYNEQFF. CDR3 sequence (DNA): TGTGCTAGCAGCTCCTCTAGCGCGCCCTACAATGAGCAGTTCTTC.

The V call is TRBV20-1, the J call TRBJ2-1; D could derive from TRBD1 or TRBD2 (6 bases each). Germline V lookup: CDR1 DFQATT, CDR2 SNEGSKA (reference sequence). This CDR3 spans 14 amino acids. Trimming cost V 5 bases and J 9 bases, with 20 bases left between them. CDR3 protein: CSAGAGGPSGEQFF. CDR3 in DNA: TGCAGTGCTGGAGCCGGGGGCCCCTCTGGTGAGCAGTTCTTC.

This clonotype has only a few counts. The chain is built from TRBV5-1 and TRBJ1-5; a possible D gene is TRBD1 (6 bases). The CDR3 contains 15 residues. From germline, CDR1 is SGHRS and CDR2 YFSETQ. V gave up 4 bases and J gave up 5 bases, with 16 bases separating them. CDR3 nucleotide sequence: TGCGCCAGCAGCCCACTACCAGGGGCGGATCAGCCCCAGCATTTT. Amino acid sequence: CASSPLPGADQPQHF.

This clonotype has a count of ten or more. J is TRBJ2-5 and V is TRBV20-1; D may be TRBD2 (6 bases). V lost 4 bases and J lost 2, with 17 bases in between. Germline loops: CDR1 DFQATT, CDR2 SNEGSKA (reference sequence). This CDR3 is 15 amino acids long. The CDR3 here is CSATEGLAPQETQYF. CDR3 bases: TGCAGTGCTACCGAAGGGCTAGCGCCACAAGAGACCCAGTACTTC.

The table lists this clonotype with a few counts. The V and J genes are TRBV6-1 and TRBJ2-3; weak D call: TRBD2 (5 bases). The germline V and J ends were trimmed by 6 bases and 2 bases, with 12 bases remaining between them. The CDR3 has 14 residues. Germline assignment: CDR1 MNHNS and CDR2 SASEGT. CDR3 amino acids: CASRPTGVTDTQYF. CDR3 bases: TGTGCCAGCAGACCCACCGGGGTCACAGATACGCAGTATTTT.

The chain has TRBV6-4 and TRBJ1-2, with 8 bases aligning to TRBD1. This CDR3 contains 14 residues. J gave up 4 bases and V 5 bases, and 6 bases lay outside the gene matches. Germline V gene data show CDR1 as MRHNA and CDR2 as SNTAGT. The CDR3 is CASSLQGVGYGYTF. In DNA, the CDR3 is TGTGCCAGCAGTTTACAGGGGGTTGGCTATGGCTACACCTTC.

The sample holds a few counts of this clonotype. V gene TRBV7-8 combines with J gene TRBJ1-1; 9 bases line up with TRBD1. Germline CDR1 reads SGHVS; CDR2 reads FQNEAQ. The CDR3 loop spans 13 amino acids. Trimming at V came to 5 bases and at J to 6 bases, leaving 4 bases not matched to a gene. The CDR3 loop is CASSIDRGAEAFF. In DNA form, the CDR3 reads TGTGCCAGCAGCATTGACAGGGGGGCTGAAGCTTTCTTT.

This clonotype was observed at least ten times. The V gene is TRBV28, the J gene TRBJ2-1; 7 nucleotides line up with TRBD2. After removal of 7 bases from V and 5 bases from J, the junction contained 14 bases not matched to a gene. CDR1 and CDR2 (germline): MDHEN, SYDVKM. CDR3 size: 16 residues. The CDR3 region has the DNA TGTGCCAGCATAACCCTTAGGGCTAGCGGCGACAATGAGCAGTTCTTC. Its protein product is CASITLRASGDNEQFF.